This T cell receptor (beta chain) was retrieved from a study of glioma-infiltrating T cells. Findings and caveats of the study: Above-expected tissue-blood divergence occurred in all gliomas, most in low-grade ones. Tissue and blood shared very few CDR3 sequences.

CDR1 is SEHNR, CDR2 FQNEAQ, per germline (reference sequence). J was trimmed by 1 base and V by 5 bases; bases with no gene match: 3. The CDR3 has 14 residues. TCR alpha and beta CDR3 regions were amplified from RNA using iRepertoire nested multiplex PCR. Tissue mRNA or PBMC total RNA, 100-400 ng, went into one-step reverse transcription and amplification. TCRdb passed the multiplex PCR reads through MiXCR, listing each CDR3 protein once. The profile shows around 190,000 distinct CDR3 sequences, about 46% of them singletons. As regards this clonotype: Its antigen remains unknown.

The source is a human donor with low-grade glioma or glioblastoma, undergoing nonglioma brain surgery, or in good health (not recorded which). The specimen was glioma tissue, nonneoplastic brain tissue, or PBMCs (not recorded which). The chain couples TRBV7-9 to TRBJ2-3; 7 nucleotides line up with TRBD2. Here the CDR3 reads CASSVGGGTDTQYF. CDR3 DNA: TGTGCCAGCAGCGTGGGAGGGGGCACAGATACGCAGTATTTT.